The present T cell receptor beta chain was sequenced within a study of post-analysis software for immune sequencing data (dated by TCRdb to about 2015). Concerning the study at large: Disease courses on record covered relapsing-remitting, secondary progressive and progressive-relapsing multiple sclerosis, though some patients had no subtype annotation. The patient repertoires were set against about 12 previously published healthy control repertoires from donors whose ages ranged from roughly 6 to 27 years. A subset of samples was prepared in parallel using single-end sample barcoding, then pooled and co-amplified after Illumina adapter ligation. Findings and caveats that apply to the study as a whole: The multiple sclerosis patient group was slightly younger than the control group. Direct clustering with F measure revealed strong co-clustering of samples prepared in the same batch, which led to a batch-effect correction. Significantly higher frequencies in patients than in controls were found for roughly 5 TRBV segments, including TRBV5-6, TRBV5-1 and TRBV20-1. Significantly lower normalized Chao1 diversity was found in multiple sclerosis patients than in controls, suggesting substantial peripheral T-cell clonal expansion.

V and J lose 5 bases and 4 bases, and a span of 12 bases separates them. Including cysteine and phenylalanine, the CDR3 has 15 amino acids. Of all the DNA, just the CDR3 is kept, 45 bases in frame from base 1. From a lookup of the germline V gene (reference sequence), CDR1 and CDR2 are PRHDT and FYEKMQ. This clonotype has a count of ten or more. This receptor's antigen is unknown. No base quality values were provided; no much bigger clone lies one nucleotide off. The method behind the library was PCR. Instrument used: Illumina HiSeq 2500. To reduce PCR and sequencing biases, unique molecular identifiers were incorporated into the TCR beta cDNA libraries. Per 1 to 10 million input T cells, around 500,000 cDNA molecules were obtained, such that each molecule approximated one T cell. The patient libraries were prepared and sequenced with the same protocol used for the earlier healthy control dataset. Samples belonging to the same batch were prepared together, multiplexed and sequenced on a shared HiSeq lane. Under the source paper's analysis protocol: MIGEC was used to process the raw barcoded reads, and molecular identifier groups with only a single read were discarded before consensus assembly and CDR3 extraction. VDJtools was used for post-analysis of the clonotype tables, and diversity was normalized by down-sampling every dataset to the size of the smallest sample. Repertoire overlap clustering matched CDR3 amino acid but not nucleotide sequences to correct batch-related cross-sample contamination. Using fastp at Q25 and MiXCR, TCRdb reprocessed the public reads and kept productive beta chains. Entries are consolidated by CDR3 protein sequence, retaining the most common genes and DNA. TCRdb assigned the V and J calls; the authors' analysis was not used. The sample table records around 180,000 distinct CDR3 sequences; approximately 28% of these occur just once. About 1.6% of the sample is held by the ten biggest clonotypes.

To demonstrate the VDJtools post-analysis software, the study profiled TCR beta repertoires from the peripheral blood of around 13 young patients with multiple sclerosis. Multiple sclerosis patients were children and adolescents aged roughly 6 to 17 years. The V and J genes are TRBV13 and TRBJ2-6, with a tentative D gene TRBD2 over 5 matching bases. Sample: blood. This sequence was found in a girl between 10 and 17 years old with multiple sclerosis. The CDR3 region has the sequence CASSQEGSGANVLTF. DNA sequence: TGTGCCAGCAGCCAAGAGGGTTCCGGGGCCAACGTCCTGACTTTC.